This T cell receptor (beta chain) was recorded in a study of cytomegalovirus exposure and HLA in healthy donors (dated by TCRdb to about 2017). Background on the whole study: A later analysis indicated that the 130 or so validation repertoires were generated on the platform also employed for the 600 to 750 repertoires of the first cohort. The study aimed to test whether signatures of past pathogen exposure could be identified by cataloging public T cell receptors. Besides the first cohort of roughly 700 subjects, a separate validation cohort made up of 95 to 150 different subjects was used. High-throughput TCR immunosequencing, statistical association of individual TCRs with disease status, and machine learning were combined to predict cytomegalovirus infection status.

Of note for this clone: This receptor's antigen is unknown. One base away there is no much larger clone; base qualities are not given.

Separate from the approximately 670-subject first cohort, the validation cohort of 90 to 150 subjects was the group to which the donors belonged. Overall study outcomes, separate from this receptor: Of the cluster scores, approximately 94% were above 0 in a later analysis, which found that TCRs clustered in the first cohort also tended to co-occur in the 120 or so validation repertoires. While some public TCRs were present in many individuals, most TCR sequences turned up only very rarely across donors. According to the authors, the approach could potentially be generalized to other disease states and immunological phenotypes. In vitro tests confirmed that a few of the cytomegalovirus-associated TCR beta chains recognize cytomegalovirus antigens. A later analysis lacked HLA typing for the validation cohort, so it scored co-occurrence in that cohort across all 120 or so repertoires. A total of 164 TCR beta chains were listed by the study as associated with cytomegalovirus. Cytomegalovirus status was reported to be diagnosed by the classifier with high specificity and sensitivity in both the original and validation cohorts.

Trimming takes 0 bases from V and 5 bases from J, and the germline ends sit 8 bases apart. From the cysteine up to the phenylalanine, the CDR3 has a length of 14 residues. The entry retains the CDR3 DNA only, 42 bases that are in frame from base 1. CDR1 and CDR2 are read off the germline V gene as SGHNT and YENEEA. Library generation was performed with the immunoSEQ multiplex PCR assay. The authors' pipeline ran thus. To diagnose cytomegalovirus status from the catalog of TCR beta chain sequences, a statistical classification framework was built. TCRdb's version of the immuneACCESS table is confined to in-frame rearrangements and falls short of the full clone set. An unresolved V gene accounts for under half of the shortfall where checked; the remainder is of unknown origin. D and trimming come from the DNA, and the V and J calls and clone size come from that table. The table for this sample lists around 150,000 clones; 86% of them were counted only once. The ten most abundant clones make up about 6% of the sample.

The V gene is TRBV11-3 and the J gene is TRBJ2-1; confidence is insufficient to name the D gene. Source material: PBMCs. This clonotype originated in a woman in her thirties in good health and CMV-seronegative. The DNA sequence is TGTGCCAGCAGCTTAGAAGGAACCGACAATGAGCAGTTCTTC. It encodes CASSLEGTDNEQFF.